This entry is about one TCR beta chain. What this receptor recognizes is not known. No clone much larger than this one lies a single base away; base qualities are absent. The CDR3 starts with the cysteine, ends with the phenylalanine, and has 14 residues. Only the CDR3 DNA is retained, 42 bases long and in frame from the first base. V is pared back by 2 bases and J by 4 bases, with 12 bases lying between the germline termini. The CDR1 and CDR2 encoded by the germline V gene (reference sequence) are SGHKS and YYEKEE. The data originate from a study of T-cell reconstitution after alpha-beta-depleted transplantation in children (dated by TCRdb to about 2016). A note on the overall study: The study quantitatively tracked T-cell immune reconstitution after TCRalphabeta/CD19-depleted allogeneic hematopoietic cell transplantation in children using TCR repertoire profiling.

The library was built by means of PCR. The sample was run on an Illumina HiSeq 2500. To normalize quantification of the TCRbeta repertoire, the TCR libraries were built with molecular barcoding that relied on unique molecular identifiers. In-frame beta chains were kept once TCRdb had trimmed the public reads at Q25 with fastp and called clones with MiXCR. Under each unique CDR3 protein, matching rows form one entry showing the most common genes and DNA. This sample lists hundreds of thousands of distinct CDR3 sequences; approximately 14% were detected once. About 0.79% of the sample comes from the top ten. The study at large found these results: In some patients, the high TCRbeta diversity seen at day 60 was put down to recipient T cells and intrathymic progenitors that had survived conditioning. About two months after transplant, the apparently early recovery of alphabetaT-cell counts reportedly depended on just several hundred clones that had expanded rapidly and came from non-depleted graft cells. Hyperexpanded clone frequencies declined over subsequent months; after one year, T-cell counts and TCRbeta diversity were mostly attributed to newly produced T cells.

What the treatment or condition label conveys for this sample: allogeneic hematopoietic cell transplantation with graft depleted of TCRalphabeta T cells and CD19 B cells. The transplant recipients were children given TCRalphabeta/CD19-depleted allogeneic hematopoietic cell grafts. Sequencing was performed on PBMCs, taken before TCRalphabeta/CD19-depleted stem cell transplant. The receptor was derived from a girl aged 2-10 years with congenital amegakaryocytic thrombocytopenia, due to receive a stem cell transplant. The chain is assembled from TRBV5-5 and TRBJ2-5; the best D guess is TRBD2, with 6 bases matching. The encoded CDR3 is CASSFTSPLETQYF. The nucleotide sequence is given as TGTGCCAGCAGCTTCACTAGCCCCTTAGAGACCCAGTACTTC.